The next 5 T cell receptor beta chains were all read from a single sample in a study of post-analysis software for immune sequencing data. Study findings and constraints: TRBV segments more frequent in patients than in controls numbered about five and included TRBV5-6, TRBV5-1 and TRBV20-1.

Unique molecular identifiers were present in the TCR beta cDNA libraries. TCRdb re-derived calls from the PCR reads in MiXCR, one entry per CDR3 protein. The sample shows hundreds of thousands of distinct CDR3 sequences, roughly 27% of them seen only once. These TCRs are of unknown antigen specificity. Sequences were obtained from blood. These receptors were taken from a girl between 10 and 17 years old with multiple sclerosis.

In this sample, this clonotype turned up once. The junction differs from germline at one of its ends, possibly a read error. The rearrangement uses TRBV4-1 and TRBJ1-2; tentatively, D is TRBD1 (6 bases). This CDR3 has 15 amino acids. Looked up from germline, CDR1 is MGHRA and CDR2 is YSYEKL. The CDR3 region is CASSQGATGNYGHTF. The CDR3 DNA reads TGCGCCAGCAGCCAAGGGGCAACAGGGAACTATGGCCACACCTTC.

The rearrangement joins TRBV27 to TRBJ2-7; a possible D gene is TRBD1 (6 bases). Germline V gene lookup returns CDR1 MNHEY and CDR2 SMNVEV (reference sequence). V lost 6 bases, J lost 1 base, and 13 bases lay in between. The CDR3 runs to 14 residues. CDR3 bases: TGTGCCAGCAGGTGGGGGACACTATCCTACGAGCAGTACTTC. Residues: CASRWGTLSYEQYF.

This chain uses TRBV6-2 or TRBV6-3 with TRBJ2-7, with 14 nucleotides matching TRBD2. The V segment lost 2 bases and the J segment 0 bases; nucleotides outside the gene matches: 6. Germline lookup yields CDR1 MNHEY and CDR2 SVGEGT. The CDR3 sequence is 18 residues long. DNA of the CDR3: TGTGCCAGCAGTTACCCCGTCGGGACTAGCGGGAGCTCCTACGAGCAGTACTTC. It specifies CASSYPVGTSGSSYEQYF.

This clonotype was picked up a small number of times. The V and J genes are TRBV27 and TRBJ2-7, with 8 bases aligning to TRBD1. With V trimmed by 3 bases and J by 5 bases, 12 bases remained unmatched. This CDR3 comprises 16 residues. Germline CDR1 MNHEY, CDR2 SMNVEV (reference sequence). The CDR3 nucleotides read TGTGCCAGCAGTTTTCTGTCTTCGGGCAGGGGGCACGAGCAGTACTTC. It specifies CASSFLSSGRGHEQYF.

This clonotype was seen a few times. The chain employs TRBV20-1 and TRBJ1-5; unclear D gene. Germline-derived CDR1 and CDR2 are DFQATT and SNEGSKA (reference sequence). V shed 3 bases and J shed 7 bases, with 13 bases lying between them. CDR3 length: 13 amino acids. The CDR3 loop is CSARTTTPQPQHF. Written as DNA, the CDR3 is TGCAGTGCTAGGACGACAACCCCCCAGCCCCAGCATTTT.